This T cell receptor (beta chain) was sequenced during a study of shared clonotypes between healthy human individuals. Study conclusions and caveats: The study generally estimated greater richness for naive than memory subsets.

Sequenced by immunoSEQ multiplex PCR; TCRdb stores in-frame clones only, minus some. The sample includes approximately 2.1 million clones, over 85% of them seen just once. Points on this clone: What it recognizes is unknown.

V dropped 3 bases and J dropped 4; count of bases not matched to a gene: 9. Germline V gene data show CDR1 as SGHRS and CDR2 as YFSETQ. The CDR3 runs 15 residues. The receptor's source is a young man in good health. Some clones in this sample may be carry-over from other donors' samples. The sequenced sample consisted of naive CD4+ T cells from PBMCs. Stated subset: CD45RA+ positively selected. This chain joins TRBV5-1 and TRBJ2-7; 8 bases agree with TRBD2. CDR3 protein: CASSWNSGKEYEQYF. The CDR3 DNA follows: TGCGCCAGCAGCTGGAATAGCGGGAAGGAATACGAGCAGTACTTC.